The next 8 T cell receptor beta chains were all read from a single sample in a study of radiation and T cells in renal cell carcinoma (dated by TCRdb to 2018 to 2021). The time point label on this specimen signifies: blood 2 weeks post-SBRT. In the paper's terms, the treatment or condition label means: 15 Gy SBRT to primary tumor, nephrectomy 4 weeks later. Library preparation used the immunoSEQ multiplex PCR assay. The clones in this table, taken by TCRdb from immuneACCESS, are in-frame only. Not every clone is retained; where verified, under half of the shortfall comes from an unresolved V gene, and the cause of the rest is unknown. The table for this sample lists tens of thousands of clones; about 80% of them were counted only once. Together, the top ten hold 6.5% to 8% of the sample. The sequenced sample was blood, obtained from a patient whose treatment included radiotherapy and nephrectomy. These receptor sequences come from a man in his sixties with renal cell carcinoma.

The chain couples TRBV14 to TRBJ1-3, with a tentative D call TRBD1 (6 bases). The V and J ends lost 2 bases and 0 bases respectively, with 14 bases between them. CDR3 size: 17 residues. Germline-derived CDR1 and CDR2 are SGHDN and FVKESK. This CDR3 is CASSQIQGLSSGNTIYF. The CDR3, as DNA: TGTGCCAGCAGCCAAATACAGGGTTTAAGCTCTGGAAACACCATATATTTT.

V gene TRBV27 combines with J gene TRBJ2-1, with 10 nucleotides matching TRBD2. With 4 bases clipped from V and 7 bases from J, the junction kept 1 base outside the gene matches. The CDR3 sequence is 13 residues long. CDR1 and CDR2 from the germline V gene are MNHEY and SMNVEV (reference sequence). CDR3 bases: TGTGCCAGCAGTTCACTAGCGGGGAATGAGCAGTTCTTC. As protein: CASSSLAGNEQFF.

This clone appeared a few times. J is TRBJ1-2 and V is TRBV13, with 9 positions matching TRBD1. Trimming at V came to 4 bases and at J to 3 bases, leaving 6 bases not matched to a gene. The germline gives CDR1 PRHDT, CDR2 FYEKMQ (reference sequence). The CDR3 covers 15 residues. The CDR3 loop reads CASSSLWDRDYGYTF. The CDR3 nucleotides read TGTGCCAGCAGCTCACTGTGGGACAGGGACTATGGCTACACCTTC. The entire variable domain, with the rest obtained from reference TRBV13 and TRBJ1-2, is as follows: AAGVIQSPRHLIKEKRETATLKCYPIPRHDTVYWYQQGPGQDPQFLISFYEKMQSDKGSIPDRFSAQQFSDYHSELNMSSLELGDSALYFCASSSLWDRDYGYTFGSGTRLTVV.

The V and J genes are TRBV18 and TRBJ2-5; tentatively, D is TRBD2 (6 bases). CDR1 and CDR2 from the germline V gene are KGHSH and LQKENI. The CDR3 has 18 amino acids. Trimming removed 6 bases at V and 3 bases at J, with 26 bases between. CDR3 in amino acids: CASSPQRLLSRGKETQYF. In nucleotides, the CDR3 is TGTGCCAGCTCTCCTCAAAGACTCCTCTCCCGCGGGAAAGAGACCCAGTACTTC.

The chain has TRBV10-3 and TRBJ2-5; 8 bases fit TRBD1. The V gene's germline CDR1 is ENHRY and CDR2 SYGVKD. Germline trimming cut 3 bases from V and 2 bases from J; bases unmatched to any gene: 8. CDR3 length: 16 residues. In nucleotides, the CDR3 is TGTGCCATCAGTGACGCCTTTCGACAGGGGCAAGAGACCCAGTACTTC. This sequence encodes CAISDAFRQGQETQYF.

The CDR3 loop is CASSPGQGRTGELFF. As DNA, the CDR3 is TGTGCCAGCAGCCCGGGACAGGGTCGCACCGGGGAGCTGTTTTTT. The rearrangement links TRBV7-9 to TRBJ2-2, with 9 bases identical to TRBD1. Germline V gene lookup returns CDR1 SEHNR and CDR2 FQNEAQ (reference sequence). This CDR3 region has 15 residues. J gave up 4 bases and V 5 bases, and 5 bases lay outside the gene matches.

The CDR3 region has the DNA TGCGCCAGCAGCTTGAAGGAACAGGGGTTTGGGAATGAGCAGTTCTTC. This sequence encodes CASSLKEQGFGNEQFF. The chain recombines TRBV5-1 with TRBJ2-1; 7 nucleotides match TRBD1. The CDR3 length is 16 residues. V was clipped by 1 base and J by 7 bases; unmatched bases: 11. Looked up from germline, CDR1 is SGHRS and CDR2 is YFSETQ.

The chain combines TRBV9 with TRBJ2-3; TRBD2 aligns across 7 bases. Trimming removed 3 bases from V and 5 bases from J; junction bases left unmatched: 9. From germline, CDR1 is SGDLS and CDR2 YYNGEE. The CDR3 spans 15 residues. CDR3 region: CASSEWGTMGDTQYF. The CDR3 DNA reads TGTGCCAGCAGCGAGTGGGGGACTATGGGAGATACGCAGTATTTT.